This TCR beta chain emerged from a study of early T cells in non-severe SARS-CoV-2 infection. In this sample, this clonotype turned up a few times. Its antigen remains unknown. The study, taken as a whole, reports: Anti-spike CD8 responses were favored by VDJdb matching, which missed private and CD4 specificities.

In the library, individual cDNA molecules carried attached unique molecular identifiers. In TCRdb, the 5' RACE reads were re-called with MiXCR into one record per CDR3 protein. The sample consists of 55,000 or so distinct CDR3 sequences, around 13% of them appearing once. Sequencing was carried out using whole blood. This receptor was identified in an adult who was a healthcare worker with PCR-confirmed SARS-CoV-2 infection or an uninfected control (not recorded which).

This CDR3 is CSARRDGLQETQYF. As DNA, the CDR3 is TGCAGTGCTAGACGGGACGGCCTACAAGAGACCCAGTACTTC. The V gene is TRBV20-1, the J gene TRBJ2-5; D could derive from TRBD1 or TRBD2 (5 bases each). Germline values: CDR1 DFQATT, CDR2 SNEGSKA (reference sequence). V lost 2 bases to trimming and J lost 2 bases, with 12 bases between them. This CDR3 is 14 amino acids long.